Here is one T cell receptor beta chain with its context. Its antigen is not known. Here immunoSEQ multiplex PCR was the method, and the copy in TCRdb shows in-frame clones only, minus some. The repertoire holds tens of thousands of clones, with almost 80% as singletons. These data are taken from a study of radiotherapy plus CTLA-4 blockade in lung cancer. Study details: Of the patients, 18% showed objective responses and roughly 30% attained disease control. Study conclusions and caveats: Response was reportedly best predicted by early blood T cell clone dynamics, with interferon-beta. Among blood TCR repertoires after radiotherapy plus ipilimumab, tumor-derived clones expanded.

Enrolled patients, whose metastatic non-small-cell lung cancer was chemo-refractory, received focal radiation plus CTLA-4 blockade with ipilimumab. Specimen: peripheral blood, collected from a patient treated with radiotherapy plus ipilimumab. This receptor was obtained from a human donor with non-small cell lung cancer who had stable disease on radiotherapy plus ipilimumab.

CDR3 DNA sequence: TGTGCCAGTAGTGAACAGGGGGCCAGCACAGATACGCAGTATTTT. Translated: CASSEQGASTDTQYF. The genes are TRBV19 and TRBJ2-3, with TRBD1 matching 9 bases. The V segment lost 5 bases and the J segment 0 bases; nucleotides outside the gene matches: 3. Germline CDR1 and CDR2: LNHDA and SQIVND (reference sequence). The CDR3 covers 15 residues.